The present entry profiles one T cell receptor beta chain with its context. V lost 5 bases to trimming and J lost 0 bases; unmatched junction nucleotides: 10. CDR1 is SGHVS and CDR2 is FQNEAQ in the germline V gene. This CDR3 is 17 amino acids long. The data are from a study of blood T cell repertoires in COVID-19. TCRdb keeps only in-frame clones here, not all; method: immunoSEQ multiplex PCR. The table lists 200,000 to 250,000 clones, around 81% of them singletons. The chain links TRBV7-8 to TRBJ2-7, with 10 bases aligning to TRBD1. The sample was peripheral blood. The receptor's source is a woman aged 55-69 years with active or convalescent COVID-19. CDR3 coding DNA: TGTGCCAGCAGCCCCCTCACCGGGACAGGGGCCTCCTACGAGCAGTACTTC. Its translation: CASSPLTGTGASYEQYF.